This T cell receptor (beta chain) is drawn from a study of blood T cell repertoires in COVID-19. The overall study: The United States, Italy and Spain supplied acute and convalescent COVID-19 samples.

CDR3 size: 17 residues. Losses at the gene ends were 4 bases for V and 3 bases for J; bases not matched to a gene: 10. Per germline, CDR1 SGHTA and CDR2 FQGNSA. Sequencing used immunoSEQ multiplex PCR; TCRdb keeps in-frame clones, though not all of them. The sample records over 150,000 clones, 82% being singletons. The sequence was obtained from a man aged 40-49 years who had recovered from COVID-19. Sequencing was carried out using PBMCs or T cells enriched from blood (not recorded which). This rearrangement joins TRBV7-2 to TRBJ2-1; 9 positions agree with TRBD1. The CDR3 is CASSSAKGDRVYNEQFF. The CDR3 DNA sequence: TGTGCCAGCAGCTCTGCTAAGGGGGACAGGGTCTACAATGAGCAGTTCTTC.